What follows are 22 T cell receptor beta chains derived from one specimen sequenced in a study of control samples from healthy donors and cancer patients. TCRdb's copy holds only in-frame clones and misses some; the assay was immunoSEQ multiplex PCR. The sample has fewer than 200,000 clones, roughly 95% seen once; the top ten hold approximately 0.97%. The source material was blood. These receptors originate from a woman in her twenties or thirties in good health.

This sequence joins TRBV2 and TRBJ1-6, with 7 bases lining up with TRBD1. The germline gives CDR1 SNHLY, CDR2 FYNNEI. CDR3 length equals 16 residues. Germline trimming cut 5 bases from V and 7 bases from J; bases unmatched to any gene: 11. This CDR3 is CASSRDSNPANSPLHF. The CDR3 region has the DNA TGTGCCAGCAGTCGGGACAGCAACCCCGCCAATTCACCCCTCCACTTT.

V and J are TRBV7-8 and TRBJ1-2; unclear D gene. Germline CDR1 and CDR2: SGHVS and FQNEAQ. This CDR3 contains 15 residues. The V gene lost 5 bases and the J gene lost 0 bases, with 13 bases spanning the gap. Here the CDR3 DNA reads TGTGCCAGCAGCAAAGGACGTCTGGCTAACTATGGCTACACCTTC. Residues: CASSKGRLANYGYTF.

Only one count was recorded for this clone. The chain has TRBV19 and TRBJ2-7, with 8 bases matching TRBD2. This CDR3 region has 16 residues. Germline loops: CDR1 LNHDA, CDR2 SQIVND (reference sequence). The J segment lost 2 bases and the V segment lost 8 bases, leaving 14 bases of the junction unmatched. CDR3 region: CASERHSGGPPYEQYF. In DNA, the CDR3 is TGTGCCAGTGAACGCCACTCGGGAGGGCCCCCCTACGAGCAGTACTTC.

The rearrangement uses TRBV5-4 and TRBJ2-2; possibly TRBD1 or TRBD2 for D (5 bases each). Germline loops: CDR1 SGHNT, CDR2 YYREEE (reference sequence). The CDR3 extends over 14 amino acids. V was cut by 5 bases and J by 1 base, with 9 bases left in between. The CDR3 reads CASSRDGNTGELFF. The CDR3, as DNA: TGTGCCAGCAGTCGGGACGGGAACACCGGGGAGCTGTTTTTT.

J is TRBJ2-3 and V is TRBV20-1; D perhaps matches TRBD2 (5 bases). Germline V gene lookup returns CDR1 DFQATT and CDR2 SNEGSKA (reference sequence). CDR3 length: 11 amino acids. With 7 bases removed from V and 4 bases from J, the gap between germline ends came to 9 bases. CDR3 nucleotides: TGCAGTGTTCTTAGCGCAGATACGCAGTATTTT. It is translated as CSVLSADTQYF.

The V and J genes are TRBV6-2 or TRBV6-3 and TRBJ1-1; D gene unclear. The length of the CDR3 is 13 residues. The germline V gene encodes CDR1 MNHEY and CDR2 SVGEGT. Trimming stripped 0 bases from V and 2 bases from J, with 4 bases between. The CDR3 protein is CASSYSSNTEAFF. The CDR3 region has the DNA TGTGCCAGCAGTTACTCGAGTAACACTGAAGCTTTCTTT.

The rearrangement joins TRBV5-1 to TRBJ1-3; perhaps TRBD1 as D (5 bases). The CDR3 sequence is 14 residues long. Trimming left V 4 bases short and J 1 base short, with 9 bases between. Germline V gene data show CDR1 as SGHRS and CDR2 as YFSETQ. CDR3 sequence reads: CASSPRGSGNTIYF. CDR3 DNA sequence: TGCGCCAGCAGCCCAAGGGGTTCTGGAAACACCATATATTTT.

This chain uses TRBV3-1 (or the pseudogene TRBV3-2) with TRBJ2-1; tentatively, D is TRBD2 (7 bases). Germline assignment: CDR1 LGHDT and CDR2 YNNKEL (reference sequence). Trimming cost V 3 bases and J 8 bases, with 23 bases left between them. CDR3 length: 17 amino acids. This CDR3 reads CASSQSLRGALYDEQFF. In nucleotides, the CDR3 is TGTGCCAGCAGCCAGTCACTACGGGGGGCCCTATACGATGAGCAGTTCTTC.

This chain connects TRBV6-2 or TRBV6-3 to TRBJ1-2, with D uncertain. Per the germline V gene, CDR1 is MNHEY and CDR2 is SVGEGT. The ends were cut back, 5 bases at V and 4 bases at J, with 17 bases in the middle. The CDR3 spans 15 residues. CDR3 sequence reads: CASSPPGLAAYGYTF. CDR3 nucleotide sequence: TGTGCCAGCAGTCCCCCCGGTTTGGCGGCCTATGGCTACACCTTC.

This rearrangement joins TRBV6-2 or TRBV6-3 to TRBJ1-1, with D possibly being TRBD1 (6 bases). The CDR3 covers 14 residues. Per germline, CDR1 MNHEY and CDR2 SVGEGT. The V end lost 0 bases, the J end lost 11 bases, and 16 bases lay between the germline ends. CDR3 residues: CASSYSTRQATAFF. CDR3 nucleotide sequence: TGTGCCAGCAGTTACTCGACCAGACAGGCTACGGCTTTCTTT.

CDR3 sequence: CASSPDSSVTGYTF. The CDR3, as DNA: TGTGCCAGCAGTCCCGACAGTTCGGTAACTGGCTACACCTTC. The rearrangement links TRBV27 to TRBJ1-2, with D perhaps matching TRBD1 (5 bases). Germline V gives CDR1 MNHEY, CDR2 SMNVEV (reference sequence). V dropped 5 bases and J dropped 7 bases, with 17 bases sitting between them. CDR3 length equals 14 residues.

The chain is built from TRBV30 and TRBJ1-1; D is uncertain. CDR3 length equals 11 residues. Trimming pared 4 bases from V and 1 base from J, leaving 4 bases between. The germline CDR1 and CDR2 sequences are GTSNPN and SVGIG (reference sequence). The CDR3 region is CAWNKNTEAFF. The DNA for the CDR3 is TGTGCCTGGAATAAGAACACTGAAGCTTTCTTT.

The rearrangement joins TRBV28 to TRBJ1-5; weak D call: TRBD1 (5 bases). Germline V gene data show CDR1 as MDHEN and CDR2 as SYDVKM. The length of the CDR3 is 19 residues. V dropped 6 bases and J dropped 0 bases, with 24 bases sitting between them. The CDR3 here is CASRYPPGAEYYSNQPQHF. The CDR3 bases are TGTGCCAGCAGATACCCCCCCGGGGCGGAATACTATAGCAATCAGCCCCAGCATTTT.

The V and J genes are TRBV5-6 and TRBJ2-7; 8 nucleotides agree with TRBD1. V dropped 1 base and J dropped 5; count of bases not matched to a gene: 2. Germline-derived CDR1 and CDR2 are SGHDT and YYEEEE. This CDR3 is 13 amino acids long. The CDR3 region is CASSLRQGNEQYF. CDR3 sequence (DNA): TGTGCCAGCAGCTTGCGACAGGGGAACGAGCAGTACTTC.

The V gene is TRBV3-1 (or the pseudogene TRBV3-2), the J gene TRBJ2-3; D may be TRBD2 (6 bases). Germline CDR1 and CDR2: LGHDT and YNNKEL (reference sequence). The CDR3 sequence is 15 residues long. V was pared by 0 bases and J by 4 bases, with 11 bases between. The CDR3 bases are TGTGCCAGCAGCCAAGATCTGGGGGAGGCAGATACGCAGTATTTT. Amino acid sequence: CASSQDLGEADTQYF.

The chain couples TRBV4-1 to TRBJ2-6, with a possible D match to TRBD1 (6 bases). Trimming stripped 0 bases from V and 4 bases from J, with 10 bases between. This CDR3 has 16 amino acids. Germline-derived CDR1 and CDR2 are MGHRA and YSYEKL. CDR3 in amino acids: CASSQETGLGANVLTF. Here the CDR3 DNA reads TGCGCCAGCAGCCAAGAAACAGGGTTAGGGGCCAACGTCCTGACTTTC.

The gene calls are TRBV6-5 and TRBJ1-4; D is unresolved. The CDR3 has 14 residues. Between the trimmed V and J ends, which lost 5 bases and 6 bases, there was a span of 13 bases. Germline V gives CDR1 MNHEY, CDR2 SVGAGI. Here the CDR3 reads CASSRGLTYEKLFF. The CDR3 DNA reads TGTGCCAGCAGTCGCGGACTGACCTATGAAAAACTGTTTTTT.

This clone has only one observation. This sequence joins TRBV10-3 and TRBJ2-1, with D perhaps assigned TRBD1 or TRBD2 (6 bases each). V dropped 6 bases and J dropped 8 bases, with 20 bases sitting between them. Germline V gives CDR1 ENHRY, CDR2 SYGVKD. The CDR3 is 15 residues long. The CDR3 region is CAIREGVGYSYEQFF. CDR3 DNA: TGTGCCATCAGGGAGGGGGTAGGATATTCATATGAGCAGTTCTTC.

This chain uses TRBV9 with TRBJ2-7; D is uncertain. Germline-derived CDR1 and CDR2 are SGDLS and YYNGEE. CDR3 length: 13 amino acids. V was shortened by 4 bases and J by 0 bases, with 8 bases between the two germline ends. The CDR3 spells CASSQVGSYEQYF. CDR3 DNA: TGTGCCAGCAGCCAGGTCGGCTCCTACGAGCAGTACTTC.

This rearrangement joins TRBV7-8 to TRBJ1-1; D is undetermined. The CDR3 consists of 13 residues. Trimming removed 5 bases from V and 1 base from J, with 8 bases in between. In germline, CDR1 is SGHVS, CDR2 FQNEAQ. The CDR3 bases are TGTGCCAGCAGCCGTCACAGGAACACTGAAGCTTTCTTT. Translation gives CASSRHRNTEAFF.

V and J are TRBV5-5 and TRBJ2-7; D is undetermined. Germline CDR1 is SGHKS and CDR2 is YYEKEE (reference sequence). The CDR3 length is 14 residues. V was cut by 3 bases and J by 2 bases, with 12 bases left in between. The CDR3 sequence: CASSSQVTTYEQYF. The CDR3 nucleotides are TGTGCCAGCAGCTCGCAGGTAACGACCTACGAGCAGTACTTC.

This chain uses TRBV2 with TRBJ2-5, with TRBD1 matching 7 bases. The J call may be in error: the DNA end matches TRBJ2-7 better. The CDR3 consists of 14 residues. Germline V CDR1 and CDR2: SNHLY, FYNNEI. The CDR3 region is CASSRQGSSYEQYF. Written as DNA, the CDR3 is TGTGCCAGCAGCAGACAGGGAAGCTCCTACGAGCAGTACTTC.